This TCR beta chain was sequenced in a study of blood T cell repertoires in COVID-19. Profiled with immunoSEQ multiplex PCR; TCRdb holds only in-frame clones, not every one. The table lists about 220,000 clones, 75% to 90% of them singletons. Cohort allocation depended upon clinical history that participants reported. This CDR3 comprises 12 residues. CDR1 is LNHDA, CDR2 SQIVND, per germline (reference sequence). V lost 7 bases to trimming and J lost 3 bases, with 7 bases between them. This clone was counted once. This chain links TRBV19 with TRBJ1-5; a possible D gene is TRBD1 (5 bases). The sequenced sample was PBMCs or T cells enriched from blood (not recorded which). This TCR came from a young woman in a cohort exposed to, infected with or recovered from COVID-19 (not recorded which). The CDR3, as DNA: TGTGCCAGTACCAGGGACAATCAGCCCCAGCATTTT. Residues: CASTRDNQPQHF.